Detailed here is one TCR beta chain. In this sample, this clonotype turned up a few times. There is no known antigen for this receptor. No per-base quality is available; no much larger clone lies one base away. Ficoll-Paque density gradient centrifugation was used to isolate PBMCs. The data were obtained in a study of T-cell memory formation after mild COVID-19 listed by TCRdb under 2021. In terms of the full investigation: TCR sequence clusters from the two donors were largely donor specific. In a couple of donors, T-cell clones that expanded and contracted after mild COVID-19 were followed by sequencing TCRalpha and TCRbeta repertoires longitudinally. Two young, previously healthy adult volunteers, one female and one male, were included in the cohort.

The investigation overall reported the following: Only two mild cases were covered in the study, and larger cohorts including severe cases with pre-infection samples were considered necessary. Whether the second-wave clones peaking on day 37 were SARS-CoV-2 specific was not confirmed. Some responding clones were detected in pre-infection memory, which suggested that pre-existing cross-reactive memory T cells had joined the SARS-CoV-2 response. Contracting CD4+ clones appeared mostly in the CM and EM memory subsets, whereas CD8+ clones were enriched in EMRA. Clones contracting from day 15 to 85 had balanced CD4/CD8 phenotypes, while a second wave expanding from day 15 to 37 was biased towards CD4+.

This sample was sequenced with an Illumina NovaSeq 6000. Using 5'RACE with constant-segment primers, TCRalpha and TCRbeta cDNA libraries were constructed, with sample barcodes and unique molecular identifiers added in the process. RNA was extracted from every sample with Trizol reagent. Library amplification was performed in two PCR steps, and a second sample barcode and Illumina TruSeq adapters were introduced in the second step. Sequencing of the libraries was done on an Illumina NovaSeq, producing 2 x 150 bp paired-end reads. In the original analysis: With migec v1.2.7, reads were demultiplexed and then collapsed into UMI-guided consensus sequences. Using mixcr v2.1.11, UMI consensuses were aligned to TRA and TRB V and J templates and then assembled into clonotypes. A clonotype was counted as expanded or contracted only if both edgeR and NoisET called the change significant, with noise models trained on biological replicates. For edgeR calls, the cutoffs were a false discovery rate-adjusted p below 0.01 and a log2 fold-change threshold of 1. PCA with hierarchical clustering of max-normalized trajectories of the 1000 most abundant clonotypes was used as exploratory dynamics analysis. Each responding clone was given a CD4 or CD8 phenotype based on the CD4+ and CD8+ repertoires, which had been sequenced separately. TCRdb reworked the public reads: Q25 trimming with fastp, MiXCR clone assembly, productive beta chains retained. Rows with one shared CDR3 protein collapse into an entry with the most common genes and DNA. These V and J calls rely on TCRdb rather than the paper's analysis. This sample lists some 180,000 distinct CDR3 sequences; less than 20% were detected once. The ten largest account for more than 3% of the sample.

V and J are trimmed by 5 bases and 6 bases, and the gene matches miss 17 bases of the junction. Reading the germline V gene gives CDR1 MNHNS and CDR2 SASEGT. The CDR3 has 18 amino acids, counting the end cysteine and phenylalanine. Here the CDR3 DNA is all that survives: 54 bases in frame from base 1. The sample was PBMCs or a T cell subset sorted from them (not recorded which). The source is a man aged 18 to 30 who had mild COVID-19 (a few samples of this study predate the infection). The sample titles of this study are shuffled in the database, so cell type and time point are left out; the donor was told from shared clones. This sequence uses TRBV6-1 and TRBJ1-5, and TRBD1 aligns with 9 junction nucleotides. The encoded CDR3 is CASSPTSPGTGWAQPQHF. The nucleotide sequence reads TGTGCCAGCAGTCCAACCAGTCCCGGGACAGGGTGGGCTCAGCCCCAGCATTTT.